This entry lists 32 T cell receptor beta chains sequenced from one sample in a study of blood T cell repertoires in COVID-19 (dated by TCRdb to 2018 to 2021). Preparation of the library involved the immunoSEQ multiplex PCR assay. TCRdb stores this immuneACCESS table with in-frame sequences only. Part of the clones is absent; in the studies checked, under half of the shortfall reflects unresolved V genes, and no reason is known for the rest. This sample gives approximately 110,000 clones in total; under 80% of them show up just once. Clones ranked in the top ten supply roughly 20% of the sample. The specimen sequenced was peripheral blood. The receptors originated from a man between 65 and 79 years old with active or convalescent COVID-19.

The rearrangement links TRBV28 to TRBJ1-1, with D maybe TRBD1 (6 bases). Trimming stripped 5 bases from V and 5 bases from J, with 15 bases between. Germline V CDR1 and CDR2: MDHEN, SYDVKM. CDR3 length: 14 amino acids. CDR3 protein: CASSGHRVDTEAFF. CDR3 DNA: TGTGCCAGCAGTGGTCACAGGGTAGATACTGAAGCTTTCTTT.

Only one count was recorded for this clone. This chain links TRBV5-1 with TRBJ1-2; possibly TRBD1 for D (6 bases). CDR3 length: 14 amino acids. The V end lost 0 bases, the J end lost 1 base, and 7 bases lay between the germline ends. Germline V gives CDR1 SGHRS, CDR2 YFSETQ. The CDR3 reads CASSLGTVNYGYTF. The CDR3 DNA sequence: TGCGCCAGCAGCTTGGGGACAGTTAACTATGGCTACACCTTC.

The chain combines TRBV5-6 with TRBJ2-2; TRBD2 matches at 7 bases. The CDR3 sequence is 16 residues long. Trimming cost V 4 bases and J 4 bases; bases outside gene matches: 10. CDR1 and CDR2 (germline): SGHDT, YYEEEE. Here the CDR3 reads CASSQTPRGVTGELFF. CDR3 sequence (DNA): TGTGCCAGCAGCCAGACTCCCCGGGGGGTCACCGGGGAGCTGTTTTTT.

The chain employs TRBV6-5 and TRBJ1-1; a possible D gene is TRBD1 (6 bases). V lost 2 bases, J lost 1 base, and 8 bases lay in between. The CDR3 runs 14 residues. Germline V gives CDR1 MNHEY, CDR2 SVGAGI. CDR3 amino acids: CASSYQGTNTEAFF. CDR3 sequence (DNA): TGTGCCAGCAGTTACCAGGGGACGAACACTGAAGCTTTCTTT.

The rearrangement joins TRBV30 to TRBJ1-1; 7 bases agree with TRBD1. The V gene's germline CDR1 is GTSNPN and CDR2 SVGIG (reference sequence). The J segment lost 4 bases and the V segment lost 0 bases, leaving 11 bases of the junction unmatched. CDR3 length: 16 amino acids. The CDR3 loop is CAWSVPDRAGGTEAFF. For the CDR3, the DNA is TGTGCCTGGAGTGTACCCGACCGGGCAGGGGGCACTGAAGCTTTCTTT.

Concerning this clone: The sample holds other DNA sequences that translate to the same CDR3. The rearrangement uses TRBV19 and TRBJ1-2, with D perhaps TRBD1 (6 bases). Between the trimmed V and J ends, which lost 3 bases and 4 bases, there was a span of 9 bases. Per the germline V gene, CDR1 is LNHDA and CDR2 is SQIVND (reference sequence). CDR3 length: 13 residues. The CDR3 sequence is CASSMTGGYGYTF. The CDR3 DNA is TGTGCCAGTAGTATGACAGGTGGCTATGGCTACACCTTC.

V gene TRBV18 combines with J gene TRBJ2-3; 8 nucleotides line up with TRBD2. J was trimmed by 2 bases and V by 1 base; bases with no gene match: 5. CDR1 is KGHSH and CDR2 is LQKENI in the germline V gene. The CDR3 is 16 residues long. The CDR3 region has the DNA TGTGCCAGCTCACCACTGCAAGCGGGGGCCACAGATACGCAGTATTTT. Amino acid sequence: CASSPLQAGATDTQYF. The full variable domain, in which reference TRBV18 and TRBJ2-3 provide the parts outside the CDR3, is NAGVMQNPRHLVRRRGQEARLRCSPMKGHSHVYWYRQLPEEGLKFMVYLQKENIIDESGMPKERFSAEFPKEGPSILRIQQVVRGDSAAYFCASSPLQAGATDTQYFGPGTRLTVL.

This clone appeared many times. The chain links TRBV2 to TRBJ2-5; D might be TRBD2 (6 bases). V lost 7 bases and J lost 5, with 17 bases in between. This CDR3 spans 14 amino acids. CDR1 is SNHLY and CDR2 is FYNNEI in the germline V gene. This CDR3 is CASKMEGPSETQYF. CDR3 DNA sequence: TGTGCCAGCAAGATGGAGGGCCCGAGCGAGACCCAGTACTTC.

This clone was counted once. The V call is TRBV18, the J call TRBJ2-7; possibly TRBD2 for D (6 bases). V lost 3 bases to trimming and J lost 7 bases, with 16 bases between them. CDR3 size: 14 residues. Germline lookup yields CDR1 KGHSH and CDR2 LQKENI. As DNA, the CDR3 is TGTGCCAGCTCACCGTTGGGAGGACAATCGGAGCAGTACTTC. This encodes CASSPLGGQSEQYF.

The chain has TRBV28 and TRBJ2-7; no clear D gene. V was trimmed by 4 bases and J by 2 bases, leaving 6 bases between them. The CDR3 has 12 amino acids. From germline, CDR1 is MDHEN and CDR2 SYDVKM. The chain's CDR3 is CASSSGAYEQYF. The CDR3 nucleotides read TGTGCCAGCAGTTCCGGAGCCTACGAGCAGTACTTC. Complete variable domain (other parts from reference TRBV28 and TRBJ2-7): DVKVTQSSRYLVKRTGEKVFLECVQDMDHENMFWYRQDPGLGLRLIYFSYDVKMKEKGDIPEGYSVSREKKERFSLILESASTNQTSMYLCASSSGAYEQYFGPGTRLTVT.

The chain recombines TRBV6-5 with TRBJ1-2, with a possible D match to TRBD1 (5 bases). The CDR3 runs 13 residues. V lost 6 bases to trimming and J lost 2 bases, with 10 bases between them. Germline V gene sequence: CDR1 MNHEY, CDR2 SVGAGI. The CDR3 nucleotides are TGTGCCAGCAGCCCAGACAGCAACTATGGCTACACCTTC. It encodes CASSPDSNYGYTF.

The genes are TRBV9 and TRBJ2-2, with 9 nucleotides matching TRBD1. The CDR3 contains 16 residues. Trimming cost V 2 bases and J 4 bases; bases outside gene matches: 6. The germline gives CDR1 SGDLS, CDR2 YYNGEE. CDR3 amino acids: CASSVRGTGSTGELFF. DNA for the CDR3: TGTGCCAGCAGCGTCCGAGGGACAGGGTCCACCGGGGAGCTGTTTTTT.

The V gene is TRBV6-5, the J gene TRBJ2-1; D uncertain. Germline V gene data show CDR1 as MNHEY and CDR2 as SVGAGI. The CDR3 sequence is 13 residues long. V was pared by 7 bases and J by 7 bases, with 14 bases between. Here the CDR3 DNA reads TGTGCCAGCACTCTCGACTCTACTAATGAGCAGTTCTTC. It specifies CASTLDSTNEQFF.

The chain has TRBV29-1 and TRBJ2-2, with a tentative D call TRBD2 (5 bases). The CDR3 spans 14 residues. In germline, CDR1 is SQVTM, CDR2 ANQGSEA. With 7 bases removed from V and 0 bases from J, the gap between germline ends came to 12 bases. The CDR3 is CSARRTANTGELFF. The CDR3 DNA sequence: TGCAGCGCGAGGAGGACGGCGAACACCGGGGAGCTGTTTTTT.

This clone has a single count. The chain employs TRBV11-2 and TRBJ2-5; the match to TRBD1 covers 8 bases. CDR1 SGHAT and CDR2 FQNNGV come from the germline V gene. The CDR3 contains 14 residues. V dropped 5 bases and J dropped 5; count of bases not matched to a gene: 7. The CDR3 sequence is CASSTRTGIETQYF. The CDR3 DNA reads as TGTGCCAGCAGCACCCGGACAGGGATTGAGACCCAGTACTTC.

This chain uses TRBV30 with TRBJ1-3, with 8 positions matching TRBD1. Germline CDR1 GTSNPN, CDR2 SVGIG (reference sequence). V shed 2 bases and J 1 base; nucleotides not matched to a gene: 4. The CDR3 length is 15 residues. The CDR3, as DNA: TGTGCCTGGAGTTCAACAGGGGGTTCTGGAAACACCATATATTTT. Translated, it gives CAWSSTGGSGNTIYF.

The chain carries TRBV6-1 and TRBJ2-1; 9 positions match TRBD1. V shed 3 bases and J 3 bases; nucleotides not matched to a gene: 12. This CDR3 is 18 amino acids long. The germline V gene encodes CDR1 MNHNS and CDR2 SASEGT. The CDR3 protein is CASSDPRPGQGLYNEQFF. DNA for the CDR3: TGTGCCAGCAGTGACCCCAGACCGGGACAGGGCCTCTACAATGAGCAGTTCTTC.

The V call is TRBV5-4, the J call TRBJ2-5, with TRBD1 identical over 8 bases. J gave up 3 bases and V 0 bases, and 10 bases lay outside the gene matches. In germline, CDR1 is SGHNT, CDR2 YYREEE (reference sequence). This CDR3 region has 17 residues. CDR3 in amino acids: CASSLAMGQAYKETQYF. The CDR3 DNA sequence: TGTGCCAGCAGCTTGGCCATGGGACAGGCGTACAAAGAGACCCAGTACTTC.

This clone was detected once. The chain uses TRBV30 and TRBJ2-5; 8 nucleotides line up with TRBD2. This CDR3 is 16 amino acids long. Germline-derived CDR1 and CDR2 are GTSNPN and SVGIG (reference sequence). With 0 bases clipped from V and 1 base from J, the junction kept 7 bases outside the gene matches. CDR3 nucleotide sequence: TGTGCCTGGAGTGTAGGGATAGCGGGAACCCAAGAGACCCAGTACTTC. Protein product: CAWSVGIAGTQETQYF.

This chain joins TRBV18 and TRBJ2-7; TRBD2 matches at 8 bases. The CDR3 consists of 15 residues. Trimming took 6 bases from V and 1 from J; bases not matched to a gene: 8. Per the germline V gene, CDR1 is KGHSH and CDR2 is LQKENI. The DNA for the CDR3 is TGTGCCAGCTCCCCGAGCGGGAGAGGGTCCTACGAGCAGTACTTC. Its protein product is CASSPSGRGSYEQYF.

This chain links TRBV9 with TRBJ1-4; D may be TRBD1 (5 bases). In germline, CDR1 is SGDLS, CDR2 YYNGEE. V lost 1 base to trimming and J lost 6 bases, with 10 bases between them. The CDR3 sequence is 14 residues long. CDR3 DNA: TGTGCCAGCAGCGTAAGCGAAGGGGATGAAAAACTGTTTTTT. It is translated as CASSVSEGDEKLFF.

The rearrangement links TRBV15 to TRBJ2-3; 9 positions match TRBD2. The germline gives CDR1 LNHNV, CDR2 YYDKDF (reference sequence). This CDR3 is 18 amino acids long. The ends lost 5 bases at V and 1 base at J; junction bases unmatched: 13. CDR3 loop: CATSGGTIAGVGTDTQYF. The CDR3 DNA reads TGTGCCACCAGCGGGGGGACTATAGCGGGAGTCGGCACAGATACGCAGTATTTT.

This clone was seen a handful of times. The V call is TRBV7-2, the J call TRBJ2-5; TRBD2 might be the D (5 bases). The CDR3 covers 16 residues. The V and J ends lost 2 bases and 4 bases respectively, with 17 bases between them. The germline V gene has CDR1 SGHTA and CDR2 FQGNSA. This chain's CDR3 is CASSLWSTRTVETQYF. The CDR3 DNA is TGTGCCAGCAGCTTATGGAGCACTAGAACAGTAGAGACCCAGTACTTC.

This chain links TRBV4-2 with TRBJ1-5; D not resolved. This CDR3 is 17 amino acids long. Looked up from germline, CDR1 is LGHNA and CDR2 is YNFKEQ. Trimming shortened V by 2 bases and J by 0 bases, and 14 bases separated the two germline ends. The CDR3: CASSQTMADYSNQPQHF. The DNA of the CDR3 is TGTGCCAGCAGCCAAACTATGGCCGATTATAGCAATCAGCCCCAGCATTTT.

Only a few counts were recorded for this clone. The rearrangement links TRBV9 to TRBJ1-1; no definite D call. The CDR3 has 14 amino acids. Germline V gene sequence: CDR1 SGDLS, CDR2 YYNGEE. Trimming removed 3 bases at V and 1 base at J, with 10 bases between. CDR3 coding DNA: TGTGCCAGCAGCGCCGGGTCTCGGAACACTGAAGCTTTCTTT. Translation gives CASSAGSRNTEAFF.

The chain employs TRBV11-2 and TRBJ2-1; 9 nucleotides line up with TRBD1. Trimming removed 5 bases from V and 1 base from J; junction bases left unmatched: 3. The CDR3 consists of 15 residues. The V gene's germline CDR1 is SGHAT and CDR2 FQNNGV. The CDR3 region is CASSGGTGSYNEQFF. Written as DNA, the CDR3 is TGTGCCAGCAGCGGCGGGACAGGGTCCTACAATGAGCAGTTCTTC.

The chain uses TRBV29-1 and TRBJ1-1; 7 nucleotides match TRBD1. The CDR3 loop spans 14 amino acids. V trimming: 4 bases; J trimming: 5 bases; junction bases outside the gene matches: 10. Germline V gives CDR1 SQVTM, CDR2 ANQGSEA. The CDR3 protein is CSVGEGAGGTEAFF. Here the CDR3 DNA reads TGCAGCGTTGGCGAGGGGGCCGGAGGGACTGAAGCTTTCTTT.

As for this clone: In the same sample, other DNA sequences code for this CDR3. The chain combines TRBV5-1 with TRBJ1-1; D is perhaps TRBD1 (5 bases). The CDR3 is 14 residues long. Trimming pared 4 bases from V and 0 bases from J, leaving 10 bases between. Germline loops: CDR1 SGHRS, CDR2 YFSETQ. CDR3 coding DNA: TGCGCCAGCAGCACCCAGGGTCTGAACACTGAAGCTTTCTTT. It encodes CASSTQGLNTEAFF.

This clone has just one count. The chain couples TRBV10-3 to TRBJ2-7; unclear D gene. The CDR3 covers 11 residues. Deletions cut 5 bases from V and 3 bases from J, with 5 bases between. From germline, CDR1 is ENHRY and CDR2 SYGVKD. DNA for the CDR3: TGTGCCATCAGTTCGGGCTACGAGCAGTACTTC. It encodes CAISSGYEQYF.

The chain has TRBV9 and TRBJ2-1, with 9 bases matching TRBD2. This CDR3 spans 17 amino acids. The V gene's germline CDR1 is SGDLS and CDR2 YYNGEE. With V trimmed by 0 bases and J by 0 bases, 4 bases remained unmatched. DNA of the CDR3: TGTGCCAGCAGCGTAGGTAGCGGGGGATCCTCCTACAATGAGCAGTTCTTC. Amino acid sequence: CASSVGSGGSSYNEQFF.

J is TRBJ1-6 and V is TRBV5-1; D gene unclear. Germline CDR1 is SGHRS and CDR2 is YFSETQ. CDR3 size: 14 residues. The ends were cut back, 3 bases at V and 4 bases at J, with 8 bases in the middle. The CDR3 sequence: CASSSESYNSPLHF. The DNA for the CDR3 is TGCGCCAGCAGCTCGGAGAGTTATAATTCACCCCTCCACTTT.

This sequence joins TRBV7-2 and TRBJ2-3; 11 bases line up with TRBD2. V was pared by 2 bases and J by 5 bases, with 6 bases of the junction left unmatched. CDR1 and CDR2 from the germline V gene are SGHTA and FQGNSA. The CDR3 extends over 16 amino acids. The CDR3 reads CASSLTSGSIIDTQYF. For the CDR3, the DNA is TGTGCCAGCAGCTTAACTAGCGGGAGTATAATAGATACGCAGTATTTT.